The clone carrying this TCR beta chain occurred a few times. The data derive from a study of blood T cell repertoires in COVID-19. Study at large: Some COVID-19 samples were acute and others convalescent; all came from the United States, Italy and Spain. T cells, B-cell-depleted T cells, or PBMCs supplied cDNA or gDNA.

In the study's own analysis: Amplification of reference gene primers provided the estimated nucleated cell counts. Here immunoSEQ multiplex PCR was the method, and the copy in TCRdb shows in-frame clones only, minus some. V, J and clone size are those of that table, while D and trimming were read from the DNA. The repertoire holds tens of thousands of clones, with around 85% as singletons. The sequence was obtained from a man between 60 and 75 years old with acute or convalescent COVID-19. Sequences were obtained from peripheral blood.

The chain's CDR3 is CASTFGSRFTEAFF. Here the CDR3 DNA reads TGTGCCAGCACCTTCGGGAGCAGGTTCACTGAAGCTTTCTTT. The chain joins TRBV2 to TRBJ1-1; unclear D gene. Germline V lookup: CDR1 SNHLY, CDR2 FYNNEI. The CDR3 spans 14 residues. V shed 7 bases and J shed 4 bases, with 16 bases lying between them. The full variable domain, its missing parts supplied by reference TRBV2 and TRBJ1-1, is EPEVTQTPSHQVTQMGQEVILRCVPISNHLYFYWYRQILGQKVEFLVSFYNNEISEKSEIFDDQFSVERPDGSNFTLKIRSTKLEDSAMYFCASTFGSRFTEAFFGQGTRLTVV.